These 29 T cell receptor beta chains share one sample of origin, sequenced in a study of CD8+ T cells in alopecia areata. Reverse transcription of extracted RNA yielded cDNA, which provided the sequencing template. Assay used: immunoSEQ multiplex PCR; TCRdb lists only in-frame clones, some missing. The sample records about 150,000 clones, around 57% being singletons. Sequencing was done on a sample of CD4+ T cells sorted from blood. All receptors come from a human donor in good health.

Concerning this clone: Within the sample, other DNA sequences also encode this same CDR3. The rearrangement joins TRBV30 to TRBJ1-2, with D possibly TRBD1 on 5 matching bases. The CDR3 extends over 13 amino acids. Looked up from germline, CDR1 is GTSNPN and CDR2 is SVGIG (reference sequence). The ends were cut back, 3 bases at V and 8 bases at J, with 16 bases in the middle. CDR3 protein: CAWSPRVRDGYTF. Written as DNA, the CDR3 is TGTGCCTGGAGCCCTCGAGTCCGGGACGGCTACACCTTC.

In its sample, this clone was seen a few times. This chain links TRBV28 with TRBJ1-4; D unclear. The CDR3 is 14 residues long. CDR1 is MDHEN and CDR2 is SYDVKM in the germline V gene. V was pared by 6 bases and J by 7 bases, with 15 bases between. CDR3 bases: TGTGCCAGCAGATCCACGGGCGACGGTGAAAAACTGTTTTTT. The encoded protein is CASRSTGDGEKLFF.

The genes are TRBV30 and TRBJ2-5; D not certain. The CDR3 length is 12 residues. The V end was cut by 5 bases, the J end by 5 bases, with 12 bases between. Germline V gene sequence: CDR1 GTSNPN, CDR2 SVGIG (reference sequence). In nucleotides, the CDR3 is TGTGCCTGGTCGATACAACCCGAGACCCAGTACTTC. Protein product: CAWSIQPETQYF.

V and J are TRBV14 and TRBJ2-1, with TRBD2 matching over 14 bases. Trimming at V came to 4 bases and at J to 8 bases, leaving 4 bases not matched to a gene. Looked up from germline, CDR1 is SGHDN and CDR2 is FVKESK. This CDR3 is built from 15 residues. The CDR3 DNA follows: TGTGCCAGCAGCCGCGGACTAGCGGGAGGCTATGAGCAGTTCTTC. It encodes CASSRGLAGGYEQFF.

The chain uses TRBV7-9 and TRBJ2-2; D gene uncertain. Trimming took 1 base from V and 5 from J, leaving 14 bases between them. The CDR3 sequence is 16 residues long. Germline V CDR1 and CDR2: SEHNR, FQNEAQ (reference sequence). CDR3: CASSLVSSSGTGELFF. CDR3 bases: TGTGCCAGCAGCTTAGTCTCCTCTTCCGGGACCGGGGAGCTGTTTTTT.

The CDR3 region has the DNA TGCGCCAGCAGCTTGGAGGGGGCCTCTGAGACCCAGTACTTC. Translation gives CASSLEGASETQYF. The chain couples TRBV5-1 to TRBJ2-5, with 7 bases matching TRBD1. With V trimmed by 0 bases and J by 5 bases, 4 bases remained unmatched. The CDR3 extends over 14 amino acids. In germline, CDR1 is SGHRS, CDR2 YFSETQ.

The J gene is TRBJ2-5, the V gene TRBV29-1; 10 nucleotides align to TRBD1. The CDR3 has 14 amino acids. Trimming removed 7 bases from V and 8 bases from J; junction bases left unmatched: 13. In germline, CDR1 is SQVTM, CDR2 ANQGSEA. This CDR3 is CSAMTGGGSSTQYF. CDR3 nucleotide sequence: TGCAGCGCGATGACAGGGGGCGGATCCAGCACCCAGTACTTC.

This clone was detected a few times. The chain has TRBV2 and TRBJ2-3, with unresolved D. There are 13 residues in the CDR3. V lost 5 bases and J lost 10, with 16 bases in between. Germline V gives CDR1 SNHLY, CDR2 FYNNEI. Written as DNA, the CDR3 is TGTGCCAGCAGTAGGGATTTAAACAAACCGCAGTATTTT. The encoded protein is CASSRDLNKPQYF.

The genes are TRBV30 and TRBJ2-3; D gene uncertain. Germline-derived CDR1 and CDR2 are GTSNPN and SVGIG (reference sequence). The length of the CDR3 is 13 residues. The germline V and J ends were trimmed by 2 bases and 3 bases, with 9 bases remaining between them. The DNA of the CDR3 is TGTGCCTGGAGTATTGGCCAGACAGATACGCAGTATTTT. Its protein is CAWSIGQTDTQYF.

The chain joins TRBV30 to TRBJ2-6; no clear D. This CDR3 spans 16 amino acids. Trimming took off 0 bases at V and 2 bases at J, with 11 bases between the two ends. The V gene's germline CDR1 is GTSNPN and CDR2 SVGIG (reference sequence). This CDR3 reads CAWSVRLGTGANVLTF. Here the CDR3 DNA reads TGTGCCTGGAGTGTACGACTGGGGACTGGGGCCAACGTCCTGACTTTC.

The CDR3 loop reads CASSSGWGDADTQYF. In nucleotides, the CDR3 is TGCGCCAGCAGCTCCGGCTGGGGTGACGCAGATACGCAGTATTTT. This chain uses TRBV5-1 with TRBJ2-3, with D uncertain. Germline CDR1 and CDR2: SGHRS and YFSETQ. The CDR3 has 15 amino acids. Trimming shortened V by 3 bases and J by 4 bases, and 15 bases separated the two germline ends.

This clone has a handful of counts. The chain employs TRBV15 and TRBJ2-1; TRBD2 agrees at 7 bases. Germline CDR1 is LNHNV and CDR2 is YYDKDF (reference sequence). J gave up 5 bases and V 0 bases, and 7 bases lay outside the gene matches. This CDR3 is 16 amino acids long. The CDR3, as DNA: TGTGCCACCAGCAGAGATCGGCCTAGCGGCCACAATGAGCAGTTCTTC. As protein: CATSRDRPSGHNEQFF.

This clone was counted at least ten times. The J gene is TRBJ2-3, the V gene TRBV2; 11 positions agree with TRBD2. The CDR3 runs to 16 residues. The junction had 7 bases not matched to a gene; V was cut back by 4 bases and J by 4 bases. In germline, CDR1 is SNHLY, CDR2 FYNNEI. This CDR3 is CASSARATSGADTQYF. The CDR3 nucleotides read TGTGCCAGCAGTGCGCGGGCGACTAGCGGGGCAGATACGCAGTATTTT.

The chain uses TRBV5-6 and TRBJ2-1; 7 bases fit TRBD1. Germline V lookup: CDR1 SGHDT, CDR2 YYEEEE. The CDR3 totals 13 residues. Losses at the gene ends were 0 bases for V and 7 bases for J; bases not matched to a gene: 1. Here the CDR3 DNA reads TGTGCCAGCAGCTTGGGGACAGGTAATGAGCAGTTCTTC. Residues: CASSLGTGNEQFF.

This clone appeared once. The V and J genes are TRBV5-1 and TRBJ2-2; 7 bases fit TRBD1. The trim removed 0 bases at V and 6 bases at J, leaving 2 bases unmatched. The germline gives CDR1 SGHRS, CDR2 YFSETQ. The CDR3 contains 14 residues. The CDR3 region is CASSLDRGPGELFF. CDR3 coding DNA: TGCGCCAGCAGCTTGGACAGGGGTCCCGGGGAGCTGTTTTTT. The full variable domain, rest sourced from reference TRBV5-1 and TRBJ2-2, is KAGVTQTPRYLIKTRGQQVTLSCSPISGHRSVSWYQQTPGQGLQFLFEYFSETQRNKGNFPGRFSGRQFSNSRSEMNVSTLELGDSALYLCASSLDRGPGELFFGEGSRLTVL.

V and J are TRBV30 and TRBJ1-2; tentative D call: TRBD1 (5 bases). Trimming stripped 5 bases from V and 3 bases from J, with 13 bases between. The CDR3 covers 13 residues. Germline V gene data show CDR1 as GTSNPN and CDR2 as SVGIG (reference sequence). The CDR3 DNA reads as TGTGCCTGGGCCGGCGGGGGGGACTATGGCTACACCTTC. As protein: CAWAGGGDYGYTF.

The rearrangement uses TRBV10-3 and TRBJ2-7; tentatively, D is TRBD2 (5 bases). V dropped 10 bases and J dropped 1 base, with 14 bases sitting between them. The CDR3 is 13 residues long. Germline lookup yields CDR1 ENHRY and CDR2 SYGVKD. The CDR3, as DNA: TGTGCCACTCGGGGAAGACTATCCTACGAGCAGTACTTC. It encodes CATRGRLSYEQYF.

V is TRBV27 and J is TRBJ1-5, with D maybe TRBD1 (6 bases). V dropped 7 bases and J dropped 7 bases, with 14 bases sitting between them. The CDR3 consists of 13 residues. The germline V gene encodes CDR1 MNHEY and CDR2 SMNVEV (reference sequence). The CDR3 DNA reads TGTGCCAGCACCCAAAATAGGGGGCAGCCCCAGCATTTT. This translates into CASTQNRGQPQHF.

This clone appeared a single time. This chain connects TRBV5-4 to TRBJ1-2, with no clear D. This CDR3 has 13 amino acids. Between the trimmed V and J ends, which lost 0 bases and 9 bases, there was a span of 12 bases. Germline V lookup: CDR1 SGHNT, CDR2 YYREEE (reference sequence). CDR3 loop: CASSLVGEWSYTF. The CDR3 DNA sequence: TGTGCCAGCAGCTTGGTCGGGGAGTGGAGCTACACCTTC.

This clone showed up just once. This chain links TRBV5-6 with TRBJ2-7; TRBD2 agrees at 7 bases. This CDR3 comprises 14 residues. Germline V gene sequence: CDR1 SGHDT, CDR2 YYEEEE. V was pared by 2 bases and J by 2 bases, with 4 bases of the junction left unmatched. This CDR3 reads CASSLRLAAYEQYF. The CDR3 bases are TGTGCCAGCAGCTTACGACTAGCTGCCTACGAGCAGTACTTC.

This clone appeared a few times. The gene calls are TRBV7-2 and TRBJ2-7, with TRBD2 matching 12 bases. V lost 2 bases to trimming and J lost 3 bases; unmatched junction nucleotides: 2. Germline V gene sequence: CDR1 SGHTA, CDR2 FQGNSA. This CDR3 contains 15 residues. The DNA of the CDR3 is TGTGCCAGCAGCTTAAAGGGACTAGCGGGCTACGAGCAGTACTTC. Its protein product is CASSLKGLAGYEQYF.

The CDR3 DNA follows: TGTGCCAGCGAAGGGACTAGCGGGAGGGCACAGCAGTTCTTC. Its translation: CASEGTSGRAQQFF. J is TRBJ2-1 and V is TRBV28; 16 bases align to TRBD2. CDR1 MDHEN and CDR2 SYDVKM come from the germline V gene. V lost 8 bases to trimming and J lost 11 bases; unmatched junction nucleotides: 6. CDR3 length equals 14 residues. The whole variable domain, remainder taken from reference TRBV28 and TRBJ2-1, is DVKVTQSSRYLVKRTGEKVFLECVQDMDHENMFWYRQDPGLGLRLIYFSYDVKMKEKGDIPEGYSVSREKKERFSLILESASTNQTSMYLCASEGTSGRAQQFFGPGTRLTVL.

This chain links TRBV6-6 with TRBJ2-7, with 7 bases matching TRBD1. With 8 bases clipped from V and 3 bases from J, the junction kept 4 bases outside the gene matches. This CDR3 contains 12 residues. Germline V gene data show CDR1 as MNHNY and CDR2 as SVGAGI (reference sequence). The DNA of the CDR3 is TGTGCCAGCCGGGACAGATACTACGAGCAGTACTTC. This gives the protein CASRDRYYEQYF.

CDR3 amino acids: CASSLGRDTQYF. CDR3 bases: TGCGCCAGCAGCTTGGGGAGAGATACGCAGTATTTT. The chain has TRBV5-1 and TRBJ2-3; D remains unclear. Germline CDR1 and CDR2: SGHRS and YFSETQ. V was shortened by 0 bases and J by 5 bases, with 4 bases between the two germline ends. This CDR3 spans 12 amino acids.

This chain uses TRBV29-1 with TRBJ2-7, with a tentative D call TRBD1 (7 bases). CDR1 is SQVTM, CDR2 ANQGSEA, per germline. The ends were cut back, 8 bases at V and 3 bases at J, with 17 bases in the middle. This CDR3 is built from 13 residues. CDR3: CSIRRDRDYEQYF. The CDR3 nucleotides are TGCAGCATCAGGAGGGACAGAGACTACGAGCAGTACTTC.

This chain joins TRBV23-1 and TRBJ2-7, with D possibly being TRBD1 or TRBD2 (5 bases each). TRBV23-1 is identified as an open reading frame with a role that is uncertain. The CDR3 runs 10 residues. Trimming took 8 bases from V and 9 from J, leaving 11 bases between them. CDR3 bases: TGCGCCAGCGGACGGGGCAGGCAGTACTTC. Its translation: CASGRGRQYF.

The rearrangement links TRBV30 to TRBJ2-1; TRBD1 aligns across 9 bases. This CDR3 spans 13 amino acids. The V and J ends lost 7 bases and 5 bases, in that order; junction bases with no gene match: 6. Germline V gene sequence: CDR1 GTSNPN, CDR2 SVGIG (reference sequence). The CDR3 DNA sequence: TGTGCCTCTGGACAGGGGCTCAACAATGAGCAGTTCTTC. Protein sequence: CASGQGLNNEQFF.

V is TRBV7-2 and J is TRBJ1-1; 8 bases fit TRBD1. Unmatched junction bases numbered 4, after V lost 2 bases and J lost 5 bases. There are 14 residues in the CDR3. Germline V lookup: CDR1 SGHTA, CDR2 FQGNSA. Here the CDR3 DNA reads TGTGCCAGCAGCTTACGAGACAGGGGAACTGAAGCTTTCTTT. It yields the protein CASSLRDRGTEAFF.

CDR3 DNA: TGTGCCAGCAGTCTAGTAGGGGTTGGGGCCAACGTCCTGACTTTC. This gives the protein CASSLVGVGANVLTF. The chain employs TRBV28 and TRBJ2-6; possibly TRBD1 for D (5 bases). Trimming shortened V by 5 bases and J by 3 bases, and 11 bases separated the two germline ends. CDR3 size: 15 residues. Germline V gene lookup returns CDR1 MDHEN and CDR2 SYDVKM.